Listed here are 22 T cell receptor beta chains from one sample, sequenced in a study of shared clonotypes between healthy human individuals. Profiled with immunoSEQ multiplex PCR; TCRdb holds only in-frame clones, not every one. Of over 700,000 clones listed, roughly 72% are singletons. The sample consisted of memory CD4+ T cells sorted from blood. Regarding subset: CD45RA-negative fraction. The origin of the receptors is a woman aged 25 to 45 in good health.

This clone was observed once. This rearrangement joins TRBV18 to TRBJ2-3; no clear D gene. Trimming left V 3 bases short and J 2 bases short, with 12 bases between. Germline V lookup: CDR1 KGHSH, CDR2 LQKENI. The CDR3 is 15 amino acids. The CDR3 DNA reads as TGTGCCAGCTCACCGAGTAACACGAACACAGATACGCAGTATTTT. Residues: CASSPSNTNTDTQYF.

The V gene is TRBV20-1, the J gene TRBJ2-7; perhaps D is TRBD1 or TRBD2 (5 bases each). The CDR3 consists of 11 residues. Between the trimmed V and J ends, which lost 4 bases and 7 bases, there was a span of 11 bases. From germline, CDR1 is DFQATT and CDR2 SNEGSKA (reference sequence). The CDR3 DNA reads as TGCAGTGCTATCCCGGGGCGAGAGCAGTACTTC. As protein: CSAIPGREQYF.

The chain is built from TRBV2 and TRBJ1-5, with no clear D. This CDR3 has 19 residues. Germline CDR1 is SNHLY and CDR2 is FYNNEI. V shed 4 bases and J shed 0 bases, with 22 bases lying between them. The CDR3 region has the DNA TGTGCCAGCAGTGTTCCGCCCAGACCCACCCGGGATAGCAATCAGCCCCAGCATTTT. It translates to CASSVPPRPTRDSNQPQHF.

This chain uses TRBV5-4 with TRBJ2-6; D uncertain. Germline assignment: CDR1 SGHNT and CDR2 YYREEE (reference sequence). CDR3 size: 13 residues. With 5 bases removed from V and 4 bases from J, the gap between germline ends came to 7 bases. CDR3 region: CASRALGANVLTF. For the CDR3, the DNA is TGTGCCAGCAGGGCCTTGGGGGCCAACGTCCTGACTTTC.

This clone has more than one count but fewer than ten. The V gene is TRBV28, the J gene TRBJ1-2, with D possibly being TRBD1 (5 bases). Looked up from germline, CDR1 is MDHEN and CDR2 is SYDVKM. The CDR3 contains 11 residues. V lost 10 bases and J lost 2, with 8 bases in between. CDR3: CANRDNYGYTF. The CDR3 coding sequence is TGTGCCAATAGGGACAACTATGGCTACACCTTC.

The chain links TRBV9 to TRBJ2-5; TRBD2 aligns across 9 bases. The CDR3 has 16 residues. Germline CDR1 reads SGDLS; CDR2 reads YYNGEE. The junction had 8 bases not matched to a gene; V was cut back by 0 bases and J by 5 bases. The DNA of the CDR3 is TGTGCCAGCAGCGTAGGTAGCGGGAGTCCTCGTGAGACCCAGTACTTC. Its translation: CASSVGSGSPRETQYF.

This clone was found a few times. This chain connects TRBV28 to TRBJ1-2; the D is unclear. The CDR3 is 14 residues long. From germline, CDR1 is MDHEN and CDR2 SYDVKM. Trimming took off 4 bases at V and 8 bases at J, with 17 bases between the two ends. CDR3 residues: CASSSGGPKKGYTF. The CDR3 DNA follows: TGTGCCAGCAGTTCCGGCGGGCCAAAAAAAGGCTACACCTTC.

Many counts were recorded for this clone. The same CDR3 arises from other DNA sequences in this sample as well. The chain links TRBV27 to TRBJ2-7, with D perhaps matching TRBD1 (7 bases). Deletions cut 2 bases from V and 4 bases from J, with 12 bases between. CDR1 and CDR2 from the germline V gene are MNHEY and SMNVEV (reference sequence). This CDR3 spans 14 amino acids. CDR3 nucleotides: TGTGCCAGCAGTTTAGGGGGGACAGCTTACGAGCAGTACTTC. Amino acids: CASSLGGTAYEQYF.

CDR3 nucleotide sequence: TGCGCCAGCAGCCCCAGGGGTAGCGGTTCGAATGAGCAGTTCTTC. Its translation is CASSPRGSGSNEQFF. The chain is built from TRBV4-1 and TRBJ2-1, with D perhaps TRBD1 or TRBD2 (6 bases each). V lost 4 bases, J lost 7 bases, and 17 bases lay in between. The germline gives CDR1 MGHRA, CDR2 YSYEKL. The CDR3 extends over 15 amino acids.

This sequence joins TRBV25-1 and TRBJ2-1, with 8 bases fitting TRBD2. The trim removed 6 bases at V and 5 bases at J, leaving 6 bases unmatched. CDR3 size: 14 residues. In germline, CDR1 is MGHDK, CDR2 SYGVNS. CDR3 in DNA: TGTGCCAGCAGCGGGGGGGTAAGAAACAATGAGCAGTTCTTC. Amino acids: CASSGGVRNNEQFF.

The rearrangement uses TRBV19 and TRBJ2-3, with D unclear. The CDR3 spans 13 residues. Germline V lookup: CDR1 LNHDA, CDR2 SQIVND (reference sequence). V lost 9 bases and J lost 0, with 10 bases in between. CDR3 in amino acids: CASRGSSTDTQYF. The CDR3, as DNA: TGTGCCAGCCGCGGATCTAGCACAGATACGCAGTATTTT.

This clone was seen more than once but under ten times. The CDR3 DNA reads as TGTGCCAGCAGTTCTCCACGGGACTCTGGAAACACCATATATTTT. Translated: CASSSPRDSGNTIYF. This sequence joins TRBV11-2 and TRBJ1-3, with D unclear. CDR1 is SGHAT, CDR2 FQNNGV, per germline. This CDR3 has 15 amino acids. V lost 6 bases and J 0 bases, leaving 12 bases between the germline ends.

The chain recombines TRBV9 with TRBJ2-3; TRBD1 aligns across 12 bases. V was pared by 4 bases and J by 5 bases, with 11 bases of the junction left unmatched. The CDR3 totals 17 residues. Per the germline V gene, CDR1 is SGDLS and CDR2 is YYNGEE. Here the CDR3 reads CASSSTGTGGFGDTQYF. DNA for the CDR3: TGTGCCAGCAGCTCCACCGGGACAGGGGGCTTCGGAGATACGCAGTATTTT.

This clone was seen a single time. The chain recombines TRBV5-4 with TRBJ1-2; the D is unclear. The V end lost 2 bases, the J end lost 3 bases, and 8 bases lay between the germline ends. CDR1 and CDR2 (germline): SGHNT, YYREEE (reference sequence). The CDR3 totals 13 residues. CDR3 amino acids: CASSFTEYYGYTF. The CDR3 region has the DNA TGTGCCAGCAGCTTCACAGAATACTATGGCTACACCTTC.

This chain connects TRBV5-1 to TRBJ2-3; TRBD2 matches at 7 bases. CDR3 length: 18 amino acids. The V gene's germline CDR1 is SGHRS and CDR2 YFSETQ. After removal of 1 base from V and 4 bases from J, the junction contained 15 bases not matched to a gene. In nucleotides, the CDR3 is TGCGCCAGCAGCTTGCACCCACTTGGAGCTAGCGGCGCAGATACGCAGTATTTT. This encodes CASSLHPLGASGADTQYF. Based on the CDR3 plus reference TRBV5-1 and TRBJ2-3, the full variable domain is KAGVTQTPRYLIKTRGQQVTLSCSPISGHRSVSWYQQTPGQGLQFLFEYFSETQRNKGNFPGRFSGRQFSNSRSEMNVSTLELGDSALYLCASSLHPLGASGADTQYFGPGTRLTVL.

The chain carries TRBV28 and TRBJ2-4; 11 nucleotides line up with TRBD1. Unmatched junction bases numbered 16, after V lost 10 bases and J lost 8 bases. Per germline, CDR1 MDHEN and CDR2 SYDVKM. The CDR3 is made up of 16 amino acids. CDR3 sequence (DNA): TGTGCCATCACCCAAGGTGGGGACAGGGGGGTATACATTCAGTACTTC. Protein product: CAITQGGDRGVYIQYF.

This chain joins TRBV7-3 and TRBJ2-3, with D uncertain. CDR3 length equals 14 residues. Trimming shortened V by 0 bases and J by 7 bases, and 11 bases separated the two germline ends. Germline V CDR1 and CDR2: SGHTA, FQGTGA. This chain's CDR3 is CASSLTRSTYTQYF. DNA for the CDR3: TGTGCCAGCAGCTTAACGCGATCGACGTATACGCAGTATTTT.

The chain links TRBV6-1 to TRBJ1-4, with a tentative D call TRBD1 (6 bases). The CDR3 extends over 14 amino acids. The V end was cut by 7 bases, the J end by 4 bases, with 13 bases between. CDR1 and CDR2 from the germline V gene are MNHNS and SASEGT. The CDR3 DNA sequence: TGTGCCAGCAAGCCACAGGGCAGTAATGAAAAACTGTTTTTT. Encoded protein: CASKPQGSNEKLFF.

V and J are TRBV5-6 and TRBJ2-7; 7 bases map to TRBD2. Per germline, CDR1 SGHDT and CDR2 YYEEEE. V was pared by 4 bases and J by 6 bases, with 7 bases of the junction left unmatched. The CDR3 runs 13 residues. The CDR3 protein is CASSPRIAGEQYF. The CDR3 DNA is TGTGCCAGCAGCCCCCGCATAGCGGGCGAGCAGTACTTC.

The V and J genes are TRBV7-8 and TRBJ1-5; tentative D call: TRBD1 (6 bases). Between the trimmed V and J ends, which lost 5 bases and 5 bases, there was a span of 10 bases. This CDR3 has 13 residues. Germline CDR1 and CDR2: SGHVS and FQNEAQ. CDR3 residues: CASSPDSYQPQHF. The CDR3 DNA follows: TGTGCCAGCAGCCCGGACAGCTATCAGCCCCAGCATTTT.

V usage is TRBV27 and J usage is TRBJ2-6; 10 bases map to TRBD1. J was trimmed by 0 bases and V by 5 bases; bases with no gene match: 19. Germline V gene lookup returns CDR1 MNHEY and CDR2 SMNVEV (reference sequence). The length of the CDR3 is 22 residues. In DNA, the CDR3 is TGTGCCAGCAGTCTAAACCCAGATCTACGGGACAGGGGTTCCTCTGGGGCCAACGTCCTGACTTTC. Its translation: CASSLNPDLRDRGSSGANVLTF.

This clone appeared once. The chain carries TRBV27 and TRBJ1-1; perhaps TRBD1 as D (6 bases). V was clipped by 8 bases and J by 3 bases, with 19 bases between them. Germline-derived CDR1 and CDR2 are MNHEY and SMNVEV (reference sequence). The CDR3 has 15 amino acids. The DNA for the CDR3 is TGTGCCAGCGGAGGTCTGGCAGGGGCGGACACTGAAGCTTTCTTT. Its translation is CASGGLAGADTEAFF.